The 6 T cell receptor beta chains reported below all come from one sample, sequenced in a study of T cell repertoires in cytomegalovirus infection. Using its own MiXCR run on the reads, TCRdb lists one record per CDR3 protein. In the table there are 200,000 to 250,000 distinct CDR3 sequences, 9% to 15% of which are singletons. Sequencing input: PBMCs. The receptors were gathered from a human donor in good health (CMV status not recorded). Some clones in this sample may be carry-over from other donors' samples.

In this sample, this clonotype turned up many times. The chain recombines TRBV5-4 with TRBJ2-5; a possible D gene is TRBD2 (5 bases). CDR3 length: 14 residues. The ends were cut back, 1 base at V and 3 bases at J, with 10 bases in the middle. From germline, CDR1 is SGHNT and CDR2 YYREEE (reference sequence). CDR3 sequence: CASSLIQAEETQYF. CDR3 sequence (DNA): TGTGCCAGCAGCTTGATCCAAGCGGAAGAGACCCAGTACTTC.

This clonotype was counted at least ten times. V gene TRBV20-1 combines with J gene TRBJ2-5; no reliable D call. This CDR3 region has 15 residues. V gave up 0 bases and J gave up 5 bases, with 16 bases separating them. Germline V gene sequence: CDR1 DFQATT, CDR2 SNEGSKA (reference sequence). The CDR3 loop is CSARDGTSVEETQYF. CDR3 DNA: TGCAGTGCTAGAGATGGAACGTCTGTCGAGGAGACCCAGTACTTC.

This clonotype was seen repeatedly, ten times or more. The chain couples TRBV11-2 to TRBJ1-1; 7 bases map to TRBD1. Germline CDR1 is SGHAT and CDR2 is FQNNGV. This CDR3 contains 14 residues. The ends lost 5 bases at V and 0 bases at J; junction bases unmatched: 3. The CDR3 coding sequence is TGTGCCAGCAGCCAACAGGGGATGAACACTGAAGCTTTCTTT. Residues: CASSQQGMNTEAFF. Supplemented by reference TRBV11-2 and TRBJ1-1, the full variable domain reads EAGVAQSPRYKIIEKRQSVAFWCNPISGHATLYWYQQILGQGPKLLIQFQNNGVVDDSQLPKDRFSAERLKGVDSTLKIQPAKLEDSAVYLCASSQQGMNTEAFFGQGTRLTVV.

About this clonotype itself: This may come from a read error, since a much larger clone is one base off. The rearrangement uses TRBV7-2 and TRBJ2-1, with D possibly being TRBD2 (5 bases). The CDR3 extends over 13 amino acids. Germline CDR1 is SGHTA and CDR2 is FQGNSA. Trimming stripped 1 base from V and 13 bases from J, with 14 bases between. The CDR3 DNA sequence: TGTGCCAGCAGCTTAGATTCCCCCCGGGAACAGTTCTTC. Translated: CASSLDSPREQFF.

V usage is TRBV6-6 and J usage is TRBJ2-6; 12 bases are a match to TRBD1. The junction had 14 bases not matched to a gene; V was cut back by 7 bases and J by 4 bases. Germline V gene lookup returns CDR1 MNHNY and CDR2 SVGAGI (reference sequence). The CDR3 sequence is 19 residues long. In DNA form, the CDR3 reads TGTGCCAGCATAAGGGGTCCGGGACAGGGGGCGCGGGGGGCCAACGTCCTGACTTTC. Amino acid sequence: CASIRGPGQGARGANVLTF.

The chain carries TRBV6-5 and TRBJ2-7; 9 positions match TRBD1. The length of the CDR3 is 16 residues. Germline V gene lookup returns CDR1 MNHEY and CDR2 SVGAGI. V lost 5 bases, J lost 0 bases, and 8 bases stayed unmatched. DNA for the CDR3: TGTGCCAGCAGTACGTCCCGGGACAGGGCCTCCTACGAGCAGTACTTC. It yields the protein CASSTSRDRASYEQYF.